A single sample gave rise to the 32 T cell receptor beta chains below, sequenced in a study of radiotherapy plus CTLA-4 blockade in lung cancer. TCRdb's table, derived via immunoSEQ multiplex PCR, lists solely in-frame clones and lacks some. Of 75,000 to 95,000 clones listed, about two thirds are singletons. Sequences were derived from peripheral blood, sampled from a patient treated with radiotherapy plus ipilimumab. These receptors came from a human donor with non-small cell lung cancer that progressed on radiotherapy plus ipilimumab.

In its sample, this clone was seen once. The chain recombines TRBV4-3 with TRBJ1-1; maybe TRBD1 (5 bases). CDR3 size: 16 residues. Germline V gives CDR1 LGHNA, CDR2 YSLEER. V gave up 4 bases and J gave up 1 base, with 16 bases separating them. CDR3 sequence (DNA): TGCGCCAGCAGCCCCAGACACAGAGGGGAGAACACTGAAGCTTTCTTT. It is translated as CASSPRHRGENTEAFF.

The genes are TRBV5-1 and TRBJ2-5; D remains unclear. CDR3 size: 13 residues. Trimming cost V 4 bases and J 4 bases, with 11 bases left between them. CDR1 and CDR2 from the germline V gene are SGHRS and YFSETQ. CDR3 sequence (DNA): TGCGCCAGCAGCCCGGCCCCTTCAGAGACCCAGTACTTC. It codes for CASSPAPSETQYF.

The gene calls are TRBV9 and TRBJ2-1; D is possibly TRBD2 (6 bases). The CDR3 has 13 residues. V was trimmed by 1 base and J by 9 bases, leaving 11 bases between them. The germline gives CDR1 SGDLS, CDR2 YYNGEE. CDR3 sequence reads: CASSVLLASEQFF. In DNA form, the CDR3 reads TGTGCCAGCAGCGTACTACTAGCATCTGAGCAGTTCTTC.

The chain is built from TRBV9 and TRBJ2-5; 8 positions agree with TRBD1. The DNA end favors TRBJ2-7, so the J call may be wrong. Germline assignment: CDR1 SGDLS and CDR2 YYNGEE. The length of the CDR3 is 15 residues. The CDR3 DNA is TGTGCCAGCAGCGTAGCGGCAGGGGGCTTGTACGAGCAGTACTTC. Translated, it gives CASSVAAGGLYEQYF.

The CDR3 DNA reads TGTGCCAGCAGTTACTCACAGGGAAGGCATCAGCCCCAGCATTTT. The encoded protein is CASSYSQGRHQPQHF. V and J are TRBV6-5 and TRBJ1-5; possible D gene TRBD1, 6 bases. The germline V gene encodes CDR1 MNHEY and CDR2 SVGAGI. The CDR3 runs to 15 residues. V was cut by 0 bases and J by 5 bases, with 11 bases left in between.

The rearrangement links TRBV9 to TRBJ2-7; weak D call: TRBD2 (6 bases). Germline V gives CDR1 SGDLS, CDR2 YYNGEE. Trimming took 4 bases from V and 4 from J, leaving 21 bases between them. The CDR3 consists of 16 residues. CDR3 nucleotides: TGTGCCAGCAGCCCCTGGGGTAGCGGAACTAAATACGAGCAGTACTTC. Its translation is CASSPWGSGTKYEQYF.

This clone has just one count. The chain recombines TRBV5-1 with TRBJ2-6, with 11 bases aligning to TRBD1. Trimming at V came to 4 bases and at J to 0 bases, leaving 9 bases not matched to a gene. This CDR3 is 19 amino acids long. Germline loops: CDR1 SGHRS, CDR2 YFSETQ. The DNA of the CDR3 is TGCGCCAGCAGCGGACTGGACAGGGGGCTTACCTCTGGGGCCAACGTCCTGACTTTC. Translated, it gives CASSGLDRGLTSGANVLTF.

This chain's CDR3 is CASSVTSGGLTDTQYF. CDR3 coding DNA: TGTGCCAGCAGCGTAACCAGCGGGGGGTTGACAGATACGCAGTATTTT. The chain recombines TRBV9 with TRBJ2-3; TRBD2 aligns across 9 bases. The CDR3 contains 16 residues. Unmatched junction bases numbered 6, after V lost 1 base and J lost 3 bases. Germline lookup yields CDR1 SGDLS and CDR2 YYNGEE.

This rearrangement joins TRBV20-1 to TRBJ2-7; D remains ambiguous. This CDR3 region has 11 residues. The germline V and J ends were trimmed by 6 bases and 3 bases, with 9 bases remaining between them. Looked up from germline, CDR1 is DFQATT and CDR2 is SNEGSKA (reference sequence). CDR3 DNA: TGCAGTGCCGGAAAGGGCTACGAGCAGTACTTC. Amino acids: CSAGKGYEQYF.

This clone has just one count. The chain joins TRBV30 to TRBJ1-1; weak D call: TRBD1 (6 bases). The V end lost 0 bases, the J end lost 7 bases, and 18 bases lay between the germline ends. CDR1 and CDR2 (germline): GTSNPN, SVGIG (reference sequence). CDR3 length equals 15 residues. The CDR3 region is CAWSVPDREVFEAFF. The CDR3 DNA reads as TGTGCCTGGAGTGTACCGGACAGAGAGGTCTTTGAAGCTTTCTTT.

V is TRBV9 and J is TRBJ2-7; D might be TRBD1 or TRBD2, each matching 6 bases. The germline CDR1 and CDR2 sequences are SGDLS and YYNGEE. V lost 0 bases to trimming and J lost 1 base, with 14 bases between them. CDR3 length: 16 amino acids. In DNA, the CDR3 is TGTGCCAGCAGCGTAGGTAGCGGCAGGGGTTCCTACGAGCAGTACTTC. It codes for CASSVGSGRGSYEQYF.

The chain employs TRBV27 and TRBJ2-2; D possibly corresponds to TRBD1 (6 bases). Germline V gene lookup returns CDR1 MNHEY and CDR2 SMNVEV (reference sequence). V lost 7 bases and J 1 base, leaving 13 bases between the germline ends. This CDR3 spans 15 amino acids. The CDR3, as DNA: TGTGCCAGCACCCCCCGCAGGGGGAACACCGGGGAGCTGTTTTTT. Translated, it gives CASTPRRGNTGELFF.

V and J are TRBV27 and TRBJ2-7; 7 bases are shared with TRBD2. The V gene's germline CDR1 is MNHEY and CDR2 SMNVEV (reference sequence). The ends lost 1 base at V and 4 bases at J; junction bases unmatched: 10. This CDR3 comprises 16 residues. CDR3 in DNA: TGTGCCAGCAGTTTATTGGGGGGGGGAGTAGGGTACGAGCAGTACTTC. Its translation is CASSLLGGGVGYEQYF.

V and J are TRBV7-9 and TRBJ2-1, with 8 bases matching TRBD2. V trimming: 4 bases; J trimming: 5 bases; junction bases outside the gene matches: 13. Germline lookup yields CDR1 SEHNR and CDR2 FQNEAQ (reference sequence). This CDR3 spans 17 amino acids. CDR3: CASSSSTGLGSHNEQFF. In nucleotides, the CDR3 is TGTGCCAGCAGCTCTTCGACGGGACTAGGTAGCCACAATGAGCAGTTCTTC.

Only one count was recorded for this clone. This chain connects TRBV30 to TRBJ2-7; tentatively, D is TRBD2 (5 bases). The CDR3 consists of 12 residues. V dropped 2 bases and J dropped 12 bases, with 17 bases sitting between them. Germline CDR1 and CDR2: GTSNPN and SVGIG (reference sequence). CDR3 in amino acids: CAWSPPGGWRYF. CDR3 sequence (DNA): TGTGCCTGGAGTCCCCCCGGAGGTTGGCGGTACTTC.

CDR3 DNA: TGTGCCAGCAGCCCGAATCCGGCTAGCGACAGTTACAATGAGCAGTTCTTC. It codes for CASSPNPASDSYNEQFF. The chain is built from TRBV7-3 and TRBJ2-1; a weak D match, TRBD2 (6 bases). The V gene's germline CDR1 is SGHTA and CDR2 FQGTGA. This CDR3 contains 17 residues. With 5 bases removed from V and 4 bases from J, the gap between germline ends came to 21 bases.

The rearrangement joins TRBV5-6 to TRBJ1-6; D not certain. Trimming took 0 bases from V and 0 from J, leaving 7 bases between them. CDR3 length: 16 residues. From germline, CDR1 is SGHDT and CDR2 YYEEEE. The chain's CDR3 is CASSLAPSSYNSPLHF. CDR3 bases: TGTGCCAGCAGCTTGGCTCCGAGCTCCTATAATTCACCCCTCCACTTT. Based on the CDR3 plus reference TRBV5-6 and TRBJ1-6, the full variable domain is DAGVTQSPTHLIKTRGQQVTLRCSPKSGHDTVSWYQQALGQGPQFIFQYYEEEERQRGNFPDRFSGHQFPNYSSELNVNALLLGDSALYLCASSLAPSSYNSPLHFGNGTRLTVT.

V is TRBV28 and J is TRBJ2-3; D unresolved. The germline CDR1 and CDR2 sequences are MDHEN and SYDVKM. With 6 bases removed from V and 6 bases from J, the gap between germline ends came to 10 bases. The CDR3 has 12 residues. In DNA form, the CDR3 reads TGTGCCAGCAGCGGACCGTGGGATACGCAGTATTTT. Encoded protein: CASSGPWDTQYF. The whole variable domain, filled in from reference TRBV28 and TRBJ2-3, reads DVKVTQSSRYLVKRTGEKVFLECVQDMDHENMFWYRQDPGLGLRLIYFSYDVKMKEKGDIPEGYSVSREKKERFSLILESASTNQTSMYLCASSGPWDTQYFGPGTRLTVL.

This chain's CDR3 is CASPAPGNEQFF. The CDR3, as DNA: TGCGCCAGCCCCGCGCCTGGAAATGAGCAGTTCTTC. The rearrangement links TRBV5-1 to TRBJ2-1, with unresolved D. Trimming removed 7 bases at V and 7 bases at J, with 12 bases between. The germline CDR1 and CDR2 sequences are SGHRS and YFSETQ. The CDR3 has 12 amino acids.

This chain joins TRBV4-1 and TRBJ1-3, with TRBD1 matching 7 bases. The germline V gene encodes CDR1 MGHRA and CDR2 YSYEKL. The trim removed 3 bases at V and 0 bases at J, leaving 5 bases unmatched. The CDR3 contains 16 residues. CDR3 protein: CASSQRQGFSGNTIYF. In nucleotides, the CDR3 is TGCGCCAGCAGCCAGAGACAGGGTTTCTCTGGAAACACCATATATTTT.

This clone was detected once. CDR3: CASSTRTGGETQYF. The CDR3 DNA reads as TGCGCCAGCAGCACCCGGACAGGGGGTGAGACCCAGTACTTC. The chain couples TRBV5-1 to TRBJ2-5; 10 bases are shared with TRBD1. Germline CDR1 SGHRS, CDR2 YFSETQ. After removal of 4 bases from V and 5 bases from J, the junction contained 5 bases not matched to a gene. The CDR3 has 14 amino acids.

On this clone: In the same sample, other DNA sequences code for this CDR3. The chain combines TRBV7-9 with TRBJ2-1; TRBD2 matches at 14 bases. This CDR3 has 17 residues. Trimming cost V 5 bases and J 4 bases; bases outside gene matches: 7. CDR1 is SEHNR, CDR2 FQNEAQ, per germline (reference sequence). The CDR3 region is CASSLEGLAGVYNEQFF. The CDR3 DNA reads TGTGCCAGCAGCCTTGAGGGACTAGCGGGGGTATACAATGAGCAGTTCTTC.

The gene calls are TRBV6-5 and TRBJ2-3; 7 bases match TRBD1. The V and J ends lost 6 bases and 0 bases, in that order; junction bases with no gene match: 6. Germline CDR1 reads MNHEY; CDR2 reads SVGAGI. The CDR3 consists of 15 residues. The CDR3 coding sequence is TGTGCCAGCAGCATTACAGGGGATAGCACAGATACGCAGTATTTT. This codes for CASSITGDSTDTQYF.

The chain is built from TRBV29-1 and TRBJ1-5, with TRBD1 identical over 10 bases. Looked up from germline, CDR1 is SQVTM and CDR2 is ANQGSEA. This CDR3 has 14 amino acids. V trimming: 6 bases; J trimming: 6 bases; junction bases outside the gene matches: 8. CDR3 sequence reads: CSVGTGEEGQPQHF. The CDR3 DNA reads as TGCAGCGTCGGGACAGGGGAGGAAGGTCAGCCCCAGCATTTT.

This sequence joins TRBV9 and TRBJ1-2; 8 bases match TRBD1. V lost 3 bases to trimming and J lost 0 bases; unmatched junction nucleotides: 7. The length of the CDR3 is 16 residues. The V gene's germline CDR1 is SGDLS and CDR2 YYNGEE. The CDR3 protein is CASSALDREANYGYTF. In DNA form, the CDR3 reads TGTGCCAGCAGCGCCTTGGACAGGGAGGCTAACTATGGCTACACCTTC.

This clone was recorded a few times. The chain joins TRBV4-3 to TRBJ2-7, with D perhaps TRBD2 (6 bases). There are 13 residues in the CDR3. Germline CDR1 is LGHNA and CDR2 is YSLEER. Trimming removed 0 bases at V and 5 bases at J, with 8 bases between. As DNA, the CDR3 is TGCGCCAGCAGCCAAGATTGGGGGGACGAGCAGTACTTC. This gives the protein CASSQDWGDEQYF.

V gene TRBV5-1 combines with J gene TRBJ2-7; 10 bases agree with TRBD2. This CDR3 spans 15 amino acids. In germline, CDR1 is SGHRS, CDR2 YFSETQ. Losses at the gene ends were 0 bases for V and 5 bases for J; bases not matched to a gene: 5. The CDR3 region has the DNA TGCGCCAGCAGCTTGGGAGCGGGGGGGCTAAACGAGCAGTACTTC. This sequence encodes CASSLGAGGLNEQYF.

This chain joins TRBV2 and TRBJ2-3; the D gene could be TRBD1 or TRBD2 (6 bases each). The germline V gene has CDR1 SNHLY and CDR2 FYNNEI. The ends were cut back, 4 bases at V and 6 bases at J, with 17 bases in the middle. The length of the CDR3 is 15 residues. CDR3 sequence (DNA): TGTGCCAGCAGTGTTGGGACGGGGGCTTTGGATACGCAGTATTTT. As protein: CASSVGTGALDTQYF.

CDR3: CASRRDSSSTDTQYF. The CDR3 nucleotides are TGTGCCAGCAGGCGGGACAGTTCGAGCACAGATACGCAGTATTTT. The rearrangement joins TRBV2 to TRBJ2-3; D is perhaps TRBD1 (7 bases). Germline loops: CDR1 SNHLY, CDR2 FYNNEI. The CDR3 is made up of 15 amino acids. V was pared by 6 bases and J by 0 bases, with 13 bases between.

The chain uses TRBV19 and TRBJ2-7; the D is unclear. The ends were cut back, 7 bases at V and 10 bases at J, with 20 bases in the middle. The CDR3 runs 13 residues. Germline CDR1 LNHDA, CDR2 SQIVND (reference sequence). The CDR3 DNA follows: TGTGCCAGTACTCCCGGGCAATGGCGCGAACAGTACTTC. This translates into CASTPGQWREQYF.

This chain links TRBV4-3 with TRBJ2-7, with a weak D call TRBD1 (6 bases). V was clipped by 4 bases and J by 5 bases, with 15 bases between them. Germline CDR1 is LGHNA and CDR2 is YSLEER. The CDR3 length is 14 residues. The CDR3 nucleotides are TGCGCCAGCAGCCCCGGGACATCCGCGAACGAGCAGTACTTC. Protein product: CASSPGTSANEQYF.

This clone was found a few times. The gene calls are TRBV27 and TRBJ2-3; no reliable D call. Germline CDR1 MNHEY, CDR2 SMNVEV (reference sequence). V was cut by 1 base and J by 0 bases, with 5 bases left in between. CDR3 length equals 14 residues. The CDR3 reads CASSLLGSTDTQYF. CDR3 in DNA: TGTGCCAGCAGTTTATTGGGTAGCACAGATACGCAGTATTTT.